This TCR beta chain was identified in a study of Ad26.COV2.S vaccination and SARS-CoV-2 variants. Profiling relied on immunoSEQ multiplex PCR, and the TCRdb table lists in-frame clones only, not all of them. This sample has roughly 300,000 clones, with about 85% found just once. The treatment: approximately 18 received Ad26.COV2.S at low or high dose, single or two shots; 5 received placebo; per-sample allocation not given. Collection of the samples took place on day 63 after the first injection of vaccine or placebo. This CDR3 has 13 residues. Germline loops: CDR1 SNHLY, CDR2 FYNNEI. V gave up 6 bases and J gave up 5 bases; unmatched junction bases: 6.

This sequence was found in a person between 18 and 65 years old who received the Ad26.COV2.S COVID-19 vaccine or a placebo. This sample comprised peripheral blood, obtained in a trial of Ad26.COV2.S vaccine versus placebo. The genes are TRBV2 and TRBJ2-7; 8 bases fit TRBD1. CDR3 protein: CASRIQGANEQYF. CDR3 DNA: TGTGCCAGCAGGATCCAGGGGGCCAACGAGCAGTACTTC.